This T cell receptor beta chain was observed in a study of vaccination effects on CD4 cells after COVID-19. Overall study context: Participants were given two doses of BNT162b2 or mRNA-1273 vaccine.

With respect to this clone: Its target is not known.

ViraFEST assay sequencing came after antigen-specific CD4+ T cells were expanded with viral peptide pools. Once cultured for around 11 days, the cells underwent separation to obtain CD4+ T cells. A density of approximately 2.2 million PBMC per well was used; these cells were cultured with around 10 IU/ml IL-2 and 10 ug/ml peptides. IL-2 medium was substituted for half the medium on days 3 and 7. Overall study results and limits: Among infection- and vaccine-induced clones, marked clonal contraction occurred late after vaccination.

The germline V gene has CDR1 ENHRY and CDR2 SYGVKD. This CDR3 region has 13 residues. The protocol was immunoSEQ multiplex PCR, while the TCRdb copy is restricted to in-frame clones and leaves out a portion. The sample records more than 30,000 clones, approximately 68% being singletons. The rearrangement joins TRBV10-3 to TRBJ2-1, with TRBD2 identical over 7 bases. This receptor was identified in a human donor who received a COVID-19 vaccine. Sequencing used CD4+ T cells from PBMCs cultured with HCoV-229E spike peptides, obtained before COVID-19 vaccination. The CDR3 here is CATTGGPYNEQFF. The CDR3 nucleotides are TGTGCAACGACGGGAGGACCTTACAATGAGCAGTTCTTC.